The sequence of this T cell receptor beta chain was determined in a study of cytomegalovirus exposure and HLA in healthy donors. In regard to this clone: Its antigen is not identified.

Study results and caveats: HLA alleles were associated with 18,000 or so TCR beta sequences in a later analysis at 0.05 false discovery rate. There were some V segments, including TRBV6-2 and TRBV6-3, excluded as indistinguishable. Later on, an analysis found that several of the most significant clusters appeared to be linked to common viral pathogens, which included parvovirus B19.

This CDR3 is built from 14 residues. The germline V and J ends were trimmed by 6 bases and 9 bases, with 18 bases remaining between them. Germline loops: CDR1 MNHEY, CDR2 SVGAGI. PCR amplification relied on 60 Vbeta primers (plus 13 Jbeta primers). The protocol was immunoSEQ multiplex PCR, while the TCRdb copy is restricted to in-frame clones and leaves out a portion. The sample has some 150,000 clones; around 81% are singletons. The receptor's source is a male donor in good health and CMV-seronegative. This sequence joins TRBV6-5 and TRBJ2-4; weak D call: TRBD2 (6 bases). The sequencing sample was made of PBMCs. CDR3 sequence reads: CASRHRLGRSIQYF. Here the CDR3 DNA reads TGTGCCAGCAGACACCGACTAGGCAGGAGCATTCAGTACTTC.